This paragraph covers one T cell receptor beta chain sequence. This clonotype is categorized as medium-sized (0.01 to 0.1%). The antigen it recognizes is unknown. No base-level quality is on record; no much larger clone is a single base apart. Memory CD4+ T cells were isolated as CD4+CD45RO+CD25- cells. Tregs, naive and memory CD4+ T cells from tumor, blood and ipsilateral draining lymph nodes of about 5 breast cancer patients underwent full-length TCR alpha and beta sequencing. Tumor tissue and lymph nodes obtained from ipsilateral axillary dissection were perfused with PBS, minced and then digested with collagenase I and hyaluronidase. Ficoll density gradient centrifugation was used to isolate mononuclear cells from lymph nodes or from approximately 50 ml of peripheral blood. FACS confirmed that the sorted cell populations were more than 90% pure. These data are taken from a study (dated by TCRdb to between 2015 and 2017). Context from the whole study: The study tested whether tumor-infiltrating Tregs in breast cancer are recruited from blood Tregs or converted in situ from other CD4+ T cell subsets.

Reading from cysteine to phenylalanine, the CDR3 counts 16 amino acids. Here the CDR3 DNA is all that survives: 48 bases in frame from base 1. V is reduced by 6 bases and J by 2 bases, leaving a spacing of 20 bases between them. Reading the germline V gene gives CDR1 SQVTM and CDR2 ANQGSEA. Paper-wide results and their limitations: The greatest overlap of tumor-infiltrating Treg TCR alpha and beta sequences was with tumor naive CD4+ T cells, followed next by blood naive CD4+ T cells. Validation in the larger cohort was restricted to a single TCR beta V-J rearrangement rather than whole repertoires. Tumor memory CD4+ T cell TCR gene usage clustered with blood and lymph node memory CD4+ cells and lymph node naive CD4+ cells.

Amplification of full-length TCR variable regions was done by 5' RACE PCR using constant-region reverse primers, and this step was followed by semi-nested PCR with Nested Universal Primer A. Using the ReliaPrep RNA Cell Miniprep System, total RNA was extracted, and the SMARTer RACE 5'/3' Kit was then used to reverse transcribe the RNA into 5'RACE-ready cDNA. Multiplex adaptors were used to barcode the full-length TCR alpha and beta libraries, which were then sequenced on an Illumina MiSeq. Regarding the original processing steps: For each of nine subset-tissue groups, sequencing data from the five patients were pooled, and the groups were then compared using unsupervised clustering of TCR gene usage. The Morisita-Horn index, with shared sequences weighted by their contribution to each repertoire, was used to calculate repertoire similarity. TCRdb handled the public reads itself, with Q25 trimming in fastp and clone calling in MiXCR, and kept productive beta chains. Identical CDR3 proteins give one entry, which carries the most common genes and DNA. The V and J calls and clone size are TCRdb's, not the authors'. Recorded for this sample are about 43,000 distinct CDR3 sequences; 29% of them occurred a single time. Around 3.9% of the sample goes to the ten largest clones.

The sequence was obtained from a female donor with breast cancer. The material sequenced was memory CD4+ T cells sorted from a lymph node. The sample's cell subset or site label, in plain terms: memory CD4+ T cells, CD4+CD45RO+CD25-. The sequence joins TRBV29-1 to TRBJ2-1, with no reliable assignment of the D segment. The CDR3 corresponds to CSVADPPRSPYNEQFF. The nucleotide sequence is given as TGCAGCGTCGCAGATCCACCTCGATCCCCCTACAATGAGCAGTTCTTC.